A single sample is the source of the 25 T cell receptor beta chains below, sequenced in a study of vaccination and CD4 T cells after COVID-19. Indicated treatment: approximately 9-day PBMC culture with coronavirus spike peptide pools or control peptides (ViraFEST assay). For these TCRs, the target antigens are not known. Once obtained from cultured CD4+ T cells, the DNA was sequenced using the Oncomine TCR Beta short-read assay. TCRdb independently ran MiXCR on the PCR reads; one entry per CDR3 protein. The sample consists of 14,000 to 15,000 distinct CDR3 sequences, 50% to 55% of them appearing once. Specimen: CD4+ T cells from blood, cultured in vitro. These receptors all stem from a human donor who had recovered from COVID-19.

The gene calls are TRBV12-3 or TRBV12-4 and TRBJ1-6; D gene ambiguous. V lost 5 bases, J lost 8 bases, and 13 bases lay in between. The CDR3 loop spans 14 amino acids. CDR3: CASSPALTYSPLHF. The CDR3 region has the DNA TGTGCCAGCAGTCCGGCATTGACTTATTCACCCCTCCACTTT.

This chain links TRBV29-1 with TRBJ2-3, with TRBD2 matching 13 bases. The CDR3 spans 16 residues. V was pared by 7 bases and J by 4 bases, with 11 bases of the junction left unmatched. Germline CDR1 is SQVTM and CDR2 is ANQGSEA. The CDR3 DNA is TGCAGCGCCTTAGGACTAGCGGGAGAAGGGGCAGATACGCAGTATTTT. Translation gives CSALGLAGEGADTQYF.

The rearrangement joins TRBV27 to TRBJ2-1; TRBD2 aligns across 11 bases. Germline lookup yields CDR1 MNHEY and CDR2 SMNVEV (reference sequence). V dropped 5 bases and J dropped 6; count of bases not matched to a gene: 15. The CDR3 has 18 residues. The CDR3 nucleotides are TGTGCCAGCAGTGGTAGCGGGAGGGGGGGACAAAGGGGCAATGAGCAGTTCTTC. Translated: CASSGSGRGGQRGNEQFF.

The genes are TRBV6-5 and TRBJ1-1; possibly TRBD1 for D (6 bases). The germline V gene has CDR1 MNHEY and CDR2 SVGAGI. V was pared by 0 bases and J by 3 bases, with 11 bases between. CDR3 length equals 15 residues. This CDR3 is CASSYSRGGDTEAFF. CDR3 DNA: TGTGCCAGCAGTTACTCGAGAGGGGGGGACACTGAAGCTTTCTTT.

The J gene is TRBJ2-7, the V gene TRBV21-1; the D call of TRBD2 is as the table states it, not checked on the DNA. TRBV21-1 is classified as a pseudogene. The CDR3 has 16 amino acids. This CDR3 is CASSKGTSGLAYEQYF. Written as DNA, the CDR3 is TGTGCCAGCAGCAAGGGGACTAGCGGGCTTGCCTACGAGCAGTACTTC.

The CDR3 region has the DNA TGTGCCAGCAGTGGACAGGGGTTCTCTGGAAACACCATATATTTT. This sequence encodes CASSGQGFSGNTIYF. The chain employs TRBV2 and TRBJ1-3, with 8 positions matching TRBD1. Per the germline V gene, CDR1 is SNHLY and CDR2 is FYNNEI. There are 15 residues in the CDR3. With V trimmed by 4 bases and J by 0 bases, 2 bases remained unmatched.

The chain links TRBV27 to TRBJ1-1; D is unclear. Germline V gives CDR1 MNHEY, CDR2 SMNVEV (reference sequence). V was cut by 3 bases and J by 1 base, with 12 bases left in between. The CDR3 runs 15 residues. The CDR3 DNA follows: TGTGCCAGCAGTTTCTCGTCGGCAGGGAACACTGAAGCTTTCTTT. Translating it yields CASSFSSAGNTEAFF.

This clonotype was detected a few times. The V call is TRBV2, the J call TRBJ1-2; D unclear. Trimming shortened V by 3 bases and J by 4 bases, and 9 bases separated the two germline ends. Germline lookup yields CDR1 SNHLY and CDR2 FYNNEI. CDR3 length: 13 amino acids. The CDR3 loop is CASSDLGTYGYTF. The DNA for the CDR3 is TGTGCCAGCAGTGATTTGGGAACCTATGGCTACACCTTC.

The chain recombines TRBV7-3 with TRBJ2-2, with 8 bases fitting TRBD2. Germline V gives CDR1 SGHTA, CDR2 FQGTGA. The CDR3 length is 15 residues. V shed 5 bases and J 0 bases; nucleotides not matched to a gene: 2. The CDR3 nucleotides read TGTGCCAGCAGCCTTAGCGGGACGAACACCGGGGAGCTGTTTTTT. This codes for CASSLSGTNTGELFF. Full variable domain (rest looked up from reference TRBV7-3 and TRBJ2-2): GAGVSQTPSNKVTEKGKYVELRCDPISGHTALYWYRQSLGQGPEFLIYFQGTGAADDSGLPNDRFFAVRPEGSVSTLKIQRTERGDSAVYLCASSLSGTNTGELFFGEGSRLTVL.

This clonotype was recorded a few times. The gene calls are TRBV10-2 and TRBJ1-5; the D gene is possibly TRBD1 (5 bases). Germline V gene lookup returns CDR1 WSHSY and CDR2 SAAADI. The CDR3 length is 16 residues. Between the trimmed V and J ends, which lost 2 bases and 2 bases, there was a span of 13 bases. This CDR3 is CASSEKAGYGNQPQHF. As DNA, the CDR3 is TGCGCCAGCAGTGAGAAGGCAGGGTATGGCAATCAGCCCCAGCATTTT.

The gene calls are TRBV19 and TRBJ1-1; D ambiguous. Germline V lookup: CDR1 LNHDA, CDR2 SQIVND (reference sequence). V lost 8 bases, J lost 6 bases, and 10 bases lay in between. The CDR3 spans 11 residues. CDR3 region: CASLSWSEAFF. CDR3 sequence (DNA): TGTGCCAGTTTAAGTTGGTCTGAAGCTTTCTTT. The variable domain in full, completed from reference TRBV19 and TRBJ1-1, reads DGGITQSPKYLFRKEGQNVTLSCEQNLNHDAMYWYRQDPGQGLRLIYYSQIVNDFQKGDIAEGYSVSREKKESFPLTVTSAQKNPTAFYLCASLSWSEAFFGQGTRLTVV.

The gene calls are TRBV10-3 and TRBJ1-5; D remains ambiguous. The CDR3 consists of 14 residues. The germline V and J ends were trimmed by 2 bases and 4 bases, with 9 bases remaining between them. Germline V lookup: CDR1 ENHRY, CDR2 SYGVKD. The CDR3 nucleotides are TGTGCCATCAGTGAGGGACCGATTAATCAGCCCCAGCATTTT. Amino acid sequence: CAISEGPINQPQHF.

This clonotype was seen once. The rearrangement links TRBV19 to TRBJ1-1; no definite D call. Trimming shortened V by 0 bases and J by 6 bases, and 14 bases separated the two germline ends. The V gene's germline CDR1 is LNHDA and CDR2 SQIVND (reference sequence). The CDR3 length is 15 residues. The CDR3 nucleotides read TGTGCCAGTAGTATAGATAGCGGTTTGATGGCTGAAGCTTTCTTT. It codes for CASSIDSGLMAEAFF. Supplemented by reference TRBV19 and TRBJ1-1, the full variable domain reads DGGITQSPKYLFRKEGQNVTLSCEQNLNHDAMYWYRQDPGQGLRLIYYSQIVNDFQKGDIAEGYSVSREKKESFPLTVTSAQKNPTAFYLCASSIDSGLMAEAFFGQGTRLTVV.

The chain employs TRBV6-1 and TRBJ2-5, with 13 bases lining up with TRBD2. The CDR3 length is 18 residues. Germline loops: CDR1 MNHNS, CDR2 SASEGT. The J segment lost 4 bases and the V segment lost 5 bases, leaving 13 bases of the junction unmatched. CDR3 residues: CASSPGTSGMILRETQYF. The CDR3 DNA is TGTGCCAGCAGTCCCGGGACTAGCGGGATGATCTTGCGAGAGACCCAGTACTTC.

This chain links TRBV30 with TRBJ1-6, with D perhaps matching TRBD1 (5 bases). The germline gives CDR1 GTSNPN, CDR2 SVGIG (reference sequence). This CDR3 comprises 14 residues. Trimming took 4 bases from V and 7 from J, leaving 14 bases between them. For the CDR3, the DNA is TGTGCCTGGAATGTGTGGGGGGAAAATTCACCCCTCCACTTT. Protein: CAWNVWGENSPLHF.

The gene calls are TRBV4-1 and TRBJ1-5; maybe TRBD1 (5 bases). In germline, CDR1 is MGHRA, CDR2 YSYEKL. Trimming took 4 bases from V and 2 from J, leaving 18 bases between them. The CDR3 extends over 17 amino acids. The CDR3 sequence is CASSLHIARGGNQPQHF. The CDR3 DNA sequence: TGCGCCAGCAGCCTCCACATAGCCCGGGGCGGCAATCAGCCCCAGCATTTT.

The J gene is TRBJ1-1, the V gene TRBV20-1; D not resolved. Germline CDR1 is DFQATT and CDR2 is SNEGSKA (reference sequence). The length of the CDR3 is 15 residues. Trimming pared 1 base from V and 0 bases from J, leaving 12 bases between. Here the CDR3 reads CSARAPDGMNTEAFF. CDR3 coding DNA: TGCAGTGCTAGAGCCCCGGACGGCATGAACACTGAAGCTTTCTTT.

The chain is built from TRBV12-3 or TRBV12-4 and TRBJ1-2, with a possible D match to TRBD1 (5 bases). The V end was cut by 6 bases, the J end by 9 bases, with 11 bases between. This CDR3 comprises 11 residues. This CDR3 reads CASSSGTSYTF. The CDR3, as DNA: TGTGCCAGCAGCTCAGGGACCAGCTACACCTTC.

The genes are TRBV11-2 and TRBJ1-5; 7 bases align to TRBD1. Germline V CDR1 and CDR2: SGHAT, FQNNGV. There are 17 residues in the CDR3. V was clipped by 1 base and J by 2 bases; unmatched bases: 8. This chain's CDR3 is CASSLGRFQGGNQPQHF. For the CDR3, the DNA is TGTGCCAGCAGCTTAGGTAGGTTTCAGGGGGGCAATCAGCCCCAGCATTTT.

This chain uses TRBV2 with TRBJ2-1; D is tentatively TRBD1 or TRBD2 (5 bases each). Germline V gene data show CDR1 as SNHLY and CDR2 as FYNNEI. The CDR3 contains 15 residues. Trimming stripped 4 bases from V and 2 bases from J, with 12 bases between. CDR3 residues: CASSVSGPTYNEQFF. The CDR3 bases are TGTGCCAGCAGTGTATCGGGACCTACCTACAATGAGCAGTTCTTC.

The chain combines TRBV12-3 or TRBV12-4 with TRBJ1-2; D is undetermined. The CDR3 loop spans 15 amino acids. Trimming took 5 bases from V and 4 from J, leaving 17 bases between them. CDR3 sequence reads: CASSPDHFGSYGYTF. CDR3 nucleotide sequence: TGTGCCAGCAGTCCTGATCATTTCGGGTCCTATGGCTACACCTTC.

This clonotype was seen a few times. This chain uses TRBV2 with TRBJ1-6; D might be TRBD1 (5 bases). Germline-derived CDR1 and CDR2 are SNHLY and FYNNEI. The CDR3 covers 16 residues. Trimming took off 9 bases at V and 0 bases at J, with 15 bases between the two ends. CDR3 protein: CARGGALSSYNSPLHF. CDR3 bases: TGTGCCAGGGGGGGTGCCCTGAGCTCCTATAATTCACCCCTCCACTTT.

The chain combines TRBV10-2 with TRBJ2-7; D may be TRBD2 (6 bases). The germline V gene has CDR1 WSHSY and CDR2 SAAADI. Trimming stripped 2 bases from V and 4 bases from J, with 18 bases between. The CDR3 contains 16 residues. The CDR3 reads CASSETPSGVWYEQYF. CDR3 in DNA: TGCGCCAGCAGTGAGACACCTTCGGGGGTGTGGTACGAGCAGTACTTC.

This clonotype has more than one count but fewer than ten. The chain links TRBV7-6 to TRBJ1-2, with no clear D. V was pared by 10 bases and J by 1 base, with 7 bases between. CDR3 length: 11 residues. CDR1 and CDR2 (germline): SGHVS, FNYEAQ. This CDR3 reads CAIRDNYGYTF. CDR3 nucleotide sequence: TGTGCCATAAGGGATAACTATGGCTACACCTTC. The full variable domain, rest sourced from reference TRBV7-6 and TRBJ1-2, is GAGVSQSPRYKVTKRGQDVALRCDPISGHVSLYWYRQALGQGPEFLTYFNYEAQQDKSGLPNDRFSAERPEGSISTLTIQRTEQRDSAMYRCAIRDNYGYTFGSGTRLTVV.

With regard to this clonotype: Sequence at one end of the junction differs from germline and may be a read error. The chain has TRBV7-2 and TRBJ1-2; weak D call: TRBD1 (5 bases). This CDR3 contains 12 residues. CDR1 is SGHTA, CDR2 FQGNSA, per germline. CDR3 in DNA: TGTGCCAGCAGCTTAGAGGTTGACAGACCATTATTC. This gives the protein CASSLEVDRPLF.